This TCR beta chain comes out of a study of T cells in Graves' hyperthyroidism and ophthalmopathy. A remark on this clonotype: The target antigen is unknown.

For the diagnoses, clinical symptoms, serum thyroxine and TRAb, thyroid ultrasound and orbital computed tomography were used. Study results and caveats: Researchers found most expanded thyroid clonotypes above 0.001 in blood as well.

CDR3 length equals 13 residues. The V and J ends lost 4 bases and 8 bases, in that order; junction bases with no gene match: 6. Germline CDR1 is SQVTM and CDR2 is ANQGSEA. The TCR beta CDR3 regions underwent amplification using RNA transcripts as the source. TCR CDR3 regions were first amplified by RT-PCR with HTBI primers. One entry per CDR3 protein, called by TCRdb with MiXCR from the multiplex PCR reads. This table has approximately 700,000 distinct CDR3 sequences, 45% appearing once. Sequencing used peripheral blood or thyroid tissue (not recorded which). The source is an adult man with Graves' disease, either hyperthyroidism or ophthalmopathy (not recorded which). J is TRBJ1-4 and V is TRBV29-1, with TRBD1 matching over 8 bases. The CDR3 spells CSVAGGGREKLFF. The CDR3 DNA sequence: TGCAGCGTTGCAGGGGGCGGCAGGGAAAAACTGTTTTTT.